The entry below describes one T cell receptor (beta chain). Its antigen is still unknown. 60 Vbeta and 13 Jbeta primers were used in PCR. The repertoire was sequenced with immunoSEQ multiplex PCR; TCRdb's copy has only in-frame clones and lacks some. The data hold some 60,000 clones, with under 90% observed a single time. The data stem from a study of cytomegalovirus exposure and HLA in healthy donors. Study conclusions and caveats: Later analysis showed most CMV-associated TCR beta chains appearing HLA-restricted. Follow-up analysis later connected one missense variant in DCLRE1C with trimming of TCR beta V- and J-genes.

J gave up 3 bases and V 0 bases, and 1 base lay outside the gene matches. Germline loops: CDR1 KGHSH, CDR2 LQKENI. CDR3 length: 16 residues. The chain recombines TRBV18 with TRBJ2-7, with 14 bases lining up with TRBD2. Source material: PBMCs. The origin of this receptor is a woman in her forties in good health and CMV-seronegative. CDR3 protein: CASSPPGLAGGYEQYF. As DNA, the CDR3 is TGTGCCAGCTCACCACCTGGACTAGCGGGAGGCTACGAGCAGTACTTC.